The TCR beta chain described here comes from a study of blood T cell repertoires in COVID-19. Study summary: Donors in the United States, Italy and Spain gave samples during acute or convalescent COVID-19. PBMCs, B-cell-depleted T cells, or T cells were the source of the cDNA or gDNA that made up the material.

Source study methods: Amplified reference gene primers provided the basis for estimating nucleated cell counts. Profiled with immunoSEQ multiplex PCR; TCRdb holds only in-frame clones, not every one. That table furnishes V, J and clone size, whereas the DNA furnished D and trimming. Among roughly 86,000 clones listed, roughly 80% were seen once. V was shortened by 3 bases and J by 12 bases, with 9 bases between the two germline ends. Germline values: CDR1 KGHSH, CDR2 LQKENI. The length of the CDR3 is 11 residues. The sample taken for sequencing was peripheral blood. The clonotype comes from a man aged 50-60 years who had recovered from COVID-19. The chain recombines TRBV18 with TRBJ2-1; D remains ambiguous. The CDR3 DNA reads as TGTGCCAGCTCACCCTCTCTGTTGCAGTTCTTC. As protein: CASSPSLLQFF.